Listed below are T cell receptor beta chains from one sample, sequenced in a study of blood T cells in healthy people across ages. From the 5' RACE reads, TCRdb called clonotypes with MiXCR, one entry per CDR3 protein. Of roughly 1.6 million distinct CDR3 sequences listed, about 31% are singletons. Material: blood. These receptors were taken from a woman aged 30 to 39 in good health. CDR3s include the opening cysteine and the closing phenylalanine or tryptophan. Each record gives: V gene, J gene, CDR3 protein.

v_gene: TRBV19; j_gene: TRBJ2-5; CDR3aa: CASSVSGTGLQETQYF
v_gene: TRBV29-1; j_gene: TRBJ2-1; CDR3aa: CSVEGEGRGDEQFF
v_gene: TRBV29-1; j_gene: TRBJ2-6; CDR3aa: CSVPASRGLMGANVRTF
v_gene: TRBV6-2/TRBV6-3; j_gene: TRBJ2-3; CDR3aa: CASSYTTGGQVSDTQYF
v_gene: TRBV28; j_gene: TRBJ1-2; CDR3aa: CASSPRGDSYYGYTF
v_gene: TRBV7-6; j_gene: TRBJ2-7; CDR3aa: CASSLAASGGVVSYEQYF
v_gene: TRBV5-1; j_gene: TRBJ2-3; CDR3aa: CASSPILAGVQYF
v_gene: TRBV9; j_gene: TRBJ2-1; CDR3aa: CASTKSTGGEQFF
v_gene: TRBV9; j_gene: TRBJ2-5; CDR3aa: CASSVHGRADETQYF
v_gene: TRBV10-3; j_gene: TRBJ1-4; CDR3aa: CAISESTGVAREKLFF
v_gene: TRBV6-5; j_gene: TRBJ2-7; CDR3aa: CATALETGGINEQYF
v_gene: TRBV5-1; j_gene: TRBJ2-7; CDR3aa: CASSSRGVGYEQYF
v_gene: TRBV20-1; j_gene: TRBJ2-4; CDR3aa: CSAAQAGRSAKNIQYF
v_gene: TRBV21-1; j_gene: TRBJ2-7; CDR3aa: CASSKRAGGESYEQYF
v_gene: TRBV20-1; j_gene: TRBJ2-3; CDR3aa: CSAHSNPDTQYF
v_gene: TRBV12-3/TRBV12-4; j_gene: TRBJ2-1; CDR3aa: CASSFGTGGGNEQFF
v_gene: TRBV5-6; j_gene: TRBJ2-3; CDR3aa: CASSMGDSAIYKQYF
v_gene: TRBV7-8; j_gene: TRBJ2-3; CDR3aa: CASSLARRADTQYF
v_gene: TRBV29-1; j_gene: TRBJ2-1; CDR3aa: CSVGGLTYNEQFF
v_gene: TRBV5-5; j_gene: TRBJ1-4; CDR3aa: CASSLSGTENEKLFF
v_gene: TRBV9; j_gene: .; CDR3aa: CASSPRPSAGVAEQYF
v_gene: TRBV4-1; j_gene: TRBJ2-1; CDR3aa: CASKPRWRDWVQLYEQFF
v_gene: TRBV24-1; j_gene: TRBJ2-1; CDR3aa: CATSDGDEQFF
v_gene: TRBV5-1; j_gene: .; CDR3aa: CASSLDMGYEQYF
v_gene: TRBV4-1; j_gene: TRBJ2-7; CDR3aa: CASSQAGVEWFTYEQYF
v_gene: TRBV20-1; j_gene: TRBJ1-2; CDR3aa: CSARDPDRARSYTF
v_gene: TRBV6-6; j_gene: TRBJ2-2; CDR3aa: CASWGQTNTGELFF
v_gene: TRBV20-1; j_gene: TRBJ2-3; CDR3aa: CSARQRGITDTQYF
v_gene: TRBV29-1; j_gene: TRBJ1-1; CDR3aa: CSVGLGANTEAFF